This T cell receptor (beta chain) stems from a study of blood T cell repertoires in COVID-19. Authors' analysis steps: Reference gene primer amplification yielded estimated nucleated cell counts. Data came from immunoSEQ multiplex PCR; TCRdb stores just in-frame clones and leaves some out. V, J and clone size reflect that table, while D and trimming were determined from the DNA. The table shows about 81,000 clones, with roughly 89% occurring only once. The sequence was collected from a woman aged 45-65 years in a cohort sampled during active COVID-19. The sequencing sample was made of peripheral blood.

This chain's CDR3 is CASSYSGDSVRETQYF. The CDR3 DNA is TGCGCCAGCAGCTATAGCGGGGACTCCGTCCGGGAGACCCAGTACTTC. The chain joins TRBV4-1 to TRBJ2-5, with 8 bases fitting TRBD2. Trimming cost V 5 bases and J 5 bases; bases outside gene matches: 13. Germline V gene sequence: CDR1 MGHRA, CDR2 YSYEKL. This CDR3 region has 16 residues.